Reported below is one T cell receptor (beta chain). Antigen specificity is unknown. The ends lost 6 bases at V and 7 bases at J; junction bases unmatched: 13. The germline V gene has CDR1 SGHVS and CDR2 FQNEAQ. The CDR3 sequence is 15 residues long. Sample-barcoded 5' priming and a J-beta primer mix drove a second PCR of roughly 7 to 11 cycles. One entry per CDR3 protein results from TCRdb running MiXCR on the 5' RACE reads. This table has 1,800,000 or so distinct CDR3 sequences, around 40% appearing once. The sample belongs to a study of blood T cells in healthy people across ages. Study results and caveats: Naive CD4+ cells and diversity were both higher in long-lived donors than in aged donors.

Every donor contributed 8 to 10 milliliters of peripheral blood by blood draw. The chain employs TRBV7-8 and TRBJ1-2, with 8 bases aligning to TRBD1. The receptor comes from a human donor in good health. Sequenced material: blood. CDR3 coding DNA: TGTGCCAGCAGTAAAAGCGGCAGGGGGCATATTGGCTACACCTTC. This gives the protein CASSKSGRGHIGYTF.